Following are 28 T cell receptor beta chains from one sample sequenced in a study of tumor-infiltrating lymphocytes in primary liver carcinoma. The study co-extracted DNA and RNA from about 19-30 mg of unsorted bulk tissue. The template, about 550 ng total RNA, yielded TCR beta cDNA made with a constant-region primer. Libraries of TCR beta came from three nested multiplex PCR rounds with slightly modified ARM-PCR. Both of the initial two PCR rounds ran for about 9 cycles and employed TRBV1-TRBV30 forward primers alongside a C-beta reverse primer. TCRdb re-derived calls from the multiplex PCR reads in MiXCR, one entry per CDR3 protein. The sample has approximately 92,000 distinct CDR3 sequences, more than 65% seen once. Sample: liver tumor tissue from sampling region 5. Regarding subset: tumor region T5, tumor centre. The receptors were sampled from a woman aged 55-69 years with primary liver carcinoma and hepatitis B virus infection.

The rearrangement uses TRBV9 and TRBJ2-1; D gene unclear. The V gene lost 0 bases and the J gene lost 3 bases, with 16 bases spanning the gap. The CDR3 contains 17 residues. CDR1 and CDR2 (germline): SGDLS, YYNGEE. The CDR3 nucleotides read TGTGCCAGCAGCGTAGGGGTGTCCGTCGCCTACTACAATGAGCAGTTCTTC. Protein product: CASSVGVSVAYYNEQFF.

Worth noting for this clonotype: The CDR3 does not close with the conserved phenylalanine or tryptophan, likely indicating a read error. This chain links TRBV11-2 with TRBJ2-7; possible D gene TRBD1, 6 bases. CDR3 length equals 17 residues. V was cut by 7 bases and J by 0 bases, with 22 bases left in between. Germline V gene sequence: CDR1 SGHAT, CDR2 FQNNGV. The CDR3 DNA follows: TGTGCCAGCACTCCAACCTATACAGGGTCTAGCTCCTACGAGCAGTACCTC. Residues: CASTPTYTGSSSYEQYL.

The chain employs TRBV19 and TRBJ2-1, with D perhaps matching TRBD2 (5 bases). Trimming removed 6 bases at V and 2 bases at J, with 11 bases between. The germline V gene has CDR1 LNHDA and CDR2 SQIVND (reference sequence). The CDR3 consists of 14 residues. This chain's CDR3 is CASRGRGTYNEQFF. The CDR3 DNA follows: TGTGCCAGTAGGGGTCGGGGTACCTACAATGAGCAGTTCTTC.

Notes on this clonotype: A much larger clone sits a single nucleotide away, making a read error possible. The CDR3 DNA follows: TGCGCCAGCAGCTTGGGCTCCGGGAGGTATGAGCAGTTCTTC. Its translation: CASSLGSGRYEQFF. The rearrangement uses TRBV5-1 and TRBJ2-1; 7 bases fit TRBD2. V was pared by 0 bases and J by 8 bases, with 5 bases of the junction left unmatched. This CDR3 has 14 residues. The germline CDR1 and CDR2 sequences are SGHRS and YFSETQ. Full variable domain (remainder filled in from reference TRBV5-1 and TRBJ2-1): KAGVTQTPRYLIKTRGQQVTLSCSPISGHRSVSWYQQTPGQGLQFLFEYFSETQRNKGNFPGRFSGRQFSNSRSEMNVSTLELGDSALYLCASSLGSGRYEQFFGPGTRLTVL.

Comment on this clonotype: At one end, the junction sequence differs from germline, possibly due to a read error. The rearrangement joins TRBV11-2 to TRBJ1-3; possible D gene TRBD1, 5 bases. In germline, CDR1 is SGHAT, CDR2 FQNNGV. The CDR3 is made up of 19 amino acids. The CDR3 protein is CACSSRPDKGAYSGSTIYF. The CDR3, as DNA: TGTGCCTGCAGCTCACGCCCGGACAAGGGAGCGTACTCTGGAAGCACCATATATTTT.

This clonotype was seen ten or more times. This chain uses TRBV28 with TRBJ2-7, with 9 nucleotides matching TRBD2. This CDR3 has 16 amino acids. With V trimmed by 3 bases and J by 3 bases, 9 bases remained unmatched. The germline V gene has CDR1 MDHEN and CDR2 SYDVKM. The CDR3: CASSLAGAGGSYEQYF. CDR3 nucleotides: TGTGCCAGCAGTTTGGCGGGAGCGGGAGGCAGCTACGAGCAGTACTTC.

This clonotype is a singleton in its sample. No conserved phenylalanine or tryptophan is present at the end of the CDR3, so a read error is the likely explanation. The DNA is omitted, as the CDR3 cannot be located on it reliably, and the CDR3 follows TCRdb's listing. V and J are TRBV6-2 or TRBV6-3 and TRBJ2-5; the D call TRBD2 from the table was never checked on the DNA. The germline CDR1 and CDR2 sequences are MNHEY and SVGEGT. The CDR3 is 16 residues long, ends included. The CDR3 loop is CVSSTGLAGEQETQYL.

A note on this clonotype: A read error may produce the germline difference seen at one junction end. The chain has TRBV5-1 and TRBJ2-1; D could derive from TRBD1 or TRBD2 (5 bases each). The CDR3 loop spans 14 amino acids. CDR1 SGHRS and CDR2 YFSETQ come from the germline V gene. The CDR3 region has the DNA TGCTCCAGCAGCTTGGGGACCCTGGGGAATGAGCAGTTCTTC. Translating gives CSSSLGTLGNEQFF.

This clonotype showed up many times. The CDR3 DNA sequence: TGTGCCTCGCACCCGGGACAGGGGTGGGGCACAGATACGCAGTATTTT. Its protein product is CASHPGQGWGTDTQYF. The chain is built from TRBV28 and TRBJ2-3; the match to TRBD1 covers 10 bases. V was pared by 11 bases and J by 1 base, with 12 bases of the junction left unmatched. Germline-derived CDR1 and CDR2 are MDHEN and SYDVKM. The length of the CDR3 is 16 residues. The full variable domain, its missing parts supplied by reference TRBV28 and TRBJ2-3, is DVKVTQSSRYLVKRTGEKVFLECVQDMDHENMFWYRQDPGLGLRLIYFSYDVKMKEKGDIPEGYSVSREKKERFSLILESASTNQTSMYLCASHPGQGWGTDTQYFGPGTRLTVL.

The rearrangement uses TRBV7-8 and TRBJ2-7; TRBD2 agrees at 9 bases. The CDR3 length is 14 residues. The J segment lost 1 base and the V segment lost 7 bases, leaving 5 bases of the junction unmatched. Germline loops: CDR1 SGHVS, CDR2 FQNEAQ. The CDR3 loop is CASILTSGSYEQYF. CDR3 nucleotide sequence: TGTGCCAGCATCTTGACTAGCGGTTCCTACGAGCAGTACTTC.

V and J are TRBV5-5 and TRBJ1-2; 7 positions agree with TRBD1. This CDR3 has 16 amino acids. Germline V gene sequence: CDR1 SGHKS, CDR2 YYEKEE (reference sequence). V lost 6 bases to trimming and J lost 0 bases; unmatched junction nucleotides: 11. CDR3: CASNPTGTETNYGYTF. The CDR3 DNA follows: TGTGCCAGCAACCCAACTGGGACAGAAACTAACTATGGCTACACCTTC.

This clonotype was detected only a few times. The CDR3 DNA follows: TGTGCCAGCAGTTCACTTTCGGGACCATCACGCAGGGAGCAGTTCTTC. Translation gives CASSSLSGPSRREQFF. This sequence joins TRBV28 and TRBJ2-1; D possibly matches TRBD1 or TRBD2 (5 bases each). The ends were cut back, 4 bases at V and 10 bases at J, with 23 bases in the middle. The germline V gene encodes CDR1 MDHEN and CDR2 SYDVKM. The length of the CDR3 is 16 residues.

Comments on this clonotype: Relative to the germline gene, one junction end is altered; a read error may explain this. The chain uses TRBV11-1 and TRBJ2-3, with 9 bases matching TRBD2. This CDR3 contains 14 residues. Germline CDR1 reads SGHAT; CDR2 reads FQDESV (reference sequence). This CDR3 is CASNLRQRAGGSHF. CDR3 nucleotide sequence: TGTGCCAGCAACTTAAGGCAACGTGCGGGAGGGTCTCACTTC.

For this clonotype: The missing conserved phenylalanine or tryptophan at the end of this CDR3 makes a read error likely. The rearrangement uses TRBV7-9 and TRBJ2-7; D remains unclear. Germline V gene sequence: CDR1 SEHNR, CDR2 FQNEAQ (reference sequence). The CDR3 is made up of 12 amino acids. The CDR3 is CTSSPGSYEQYL. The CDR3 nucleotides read TGTACCAGCAGCCCCGGCTCCTACGAGCAGTACCTC.

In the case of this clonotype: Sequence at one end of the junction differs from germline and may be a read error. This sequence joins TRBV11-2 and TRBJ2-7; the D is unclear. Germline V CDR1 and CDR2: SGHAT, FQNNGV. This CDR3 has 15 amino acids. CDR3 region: CASSSPSGDRYEQYF. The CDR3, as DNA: TGTGCCAGCAGCTCTCCGAGTGGAGACCGCTACGAGCAATACTTC.

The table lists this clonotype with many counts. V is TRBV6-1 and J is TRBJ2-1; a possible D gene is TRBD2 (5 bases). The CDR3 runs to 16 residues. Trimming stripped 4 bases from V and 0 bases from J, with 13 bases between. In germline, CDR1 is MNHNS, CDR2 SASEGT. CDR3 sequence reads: CASSGRTFRSYNEQFF. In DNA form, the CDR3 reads TGTGCCAGCAGTGGAAGGACTTTTCGCTCCTACAATGAGCAGTTCTTC.

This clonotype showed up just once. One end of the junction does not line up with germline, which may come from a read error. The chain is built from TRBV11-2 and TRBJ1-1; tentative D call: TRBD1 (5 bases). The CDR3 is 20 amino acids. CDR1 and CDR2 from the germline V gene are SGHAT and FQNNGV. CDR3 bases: TGTGCTAGCAGCCCACATCAGGACGGACACCTTCGCTTTTGGGGCTATGAAGCGTTCTTT. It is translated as CASSPHQDGHLRFWGYEAFF. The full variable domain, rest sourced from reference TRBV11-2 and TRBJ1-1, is EAGVAQSPRYKIIEKRQSVAFWCNPISGHATLYWYQQILGQGPKLLIQFQNNGVVDDSQLPKDRFSAERLKGVDSTLKIQPAKLEDSAVYLCASSPHQDGHLRFWGYEAFFGQGTRLTVV.

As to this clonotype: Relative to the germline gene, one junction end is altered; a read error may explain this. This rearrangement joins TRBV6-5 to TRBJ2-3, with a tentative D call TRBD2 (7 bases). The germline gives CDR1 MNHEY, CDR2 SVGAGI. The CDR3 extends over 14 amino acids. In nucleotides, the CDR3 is TGTGCCAGCCGGGGAGGGGGGCGCACAGATAAGCAGTATTTT. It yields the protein CASRGGGRTDKQYF.

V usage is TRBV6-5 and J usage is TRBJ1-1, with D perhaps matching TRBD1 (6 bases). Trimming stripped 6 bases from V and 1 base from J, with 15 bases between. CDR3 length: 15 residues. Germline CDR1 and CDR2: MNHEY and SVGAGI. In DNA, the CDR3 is TGTGCCAGCAGGCCCAGTGGACAGAAGAACACTGAAGCTTTCTTT. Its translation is CASRPSGQKNTEAFF.

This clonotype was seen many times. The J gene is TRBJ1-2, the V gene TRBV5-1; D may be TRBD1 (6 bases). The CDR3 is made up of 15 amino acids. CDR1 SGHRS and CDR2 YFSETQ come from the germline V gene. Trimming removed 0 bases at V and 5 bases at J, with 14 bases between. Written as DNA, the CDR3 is TGCGCCAGCAGCTTGGGGGACACCCTCGGGTATGGCTACACCTTC. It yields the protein CASSLGDTLGYGYTF.

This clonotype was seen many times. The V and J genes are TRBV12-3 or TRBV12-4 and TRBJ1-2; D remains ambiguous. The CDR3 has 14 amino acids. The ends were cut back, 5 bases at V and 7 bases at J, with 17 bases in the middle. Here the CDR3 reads CASSPRQVSGGYTF. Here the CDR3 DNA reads TGTGCCAGCAGTCCCCGCCAGGTGTCGGGTGGCTACACCTTC.

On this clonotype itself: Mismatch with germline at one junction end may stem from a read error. CDR3 in amino acids: CASSLARLAPNEQFF. The CDR3 nucleotides are TGTGCAAGCAGCTTAGCCCGACTAGCTCCCAATGAGCAGTTCTTC. The rearrangement links TRBV7-8 to TRBJ2-1; 7 bases map to TRBD2. The length of the CDR3 is 15 residues. Germline CDR1 and CDR2: SGHVS and FQNEAQ. The full variable domain, completed using reference TRBV7-8 and TRBJ2-1, is GAGVSQSPRYKVAKRGQDVALRCDPISGHVSLFWYQQALGQGPEFLTYFQNEAQLDKSGLPSDRFFAERPEGSVSTLKIQRTQQEDSAVYLCASSLARLAPNEQFFGPGTRLTVL.

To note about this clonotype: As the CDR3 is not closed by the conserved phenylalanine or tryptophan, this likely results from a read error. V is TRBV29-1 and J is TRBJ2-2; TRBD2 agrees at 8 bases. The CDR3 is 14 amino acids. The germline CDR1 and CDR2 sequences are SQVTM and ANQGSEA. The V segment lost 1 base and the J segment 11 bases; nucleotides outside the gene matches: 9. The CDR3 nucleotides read TGCAGCGTTGAAGGGACTAGCCGGAGTGGAGAGCTGTTTTTA. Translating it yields CSVEGTSRSGELFL.

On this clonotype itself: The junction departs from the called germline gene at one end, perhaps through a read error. In DNA form, the CDR3 reads TGTGCCAGCAGCCGGCCGGGCGGCACAGATAAGCAGTATTTT. It is translated as CASSRPGGTDKQYF. The V gene is TRBV11-2, the J gene TRBJ2-3; no reliable D call. The CDR3 loop spans 14 amino acids. Germline CDR1 is SGHAT and CDR2 is FQNNGV.

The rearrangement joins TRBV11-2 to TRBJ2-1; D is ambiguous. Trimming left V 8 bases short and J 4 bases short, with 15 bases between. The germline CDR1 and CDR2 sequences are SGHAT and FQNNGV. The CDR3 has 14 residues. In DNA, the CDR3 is TGTGCCAGCGACTCTTTGAGCTCATACAATGAGCAGTTCTTC. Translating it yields CASDSLSSYNEQFF. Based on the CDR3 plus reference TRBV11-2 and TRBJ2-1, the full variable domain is EAGVAQSPRYKIIEKRQSVAFWCNPISGHATLYWYQQILGQGPKLLIQFQNNGVVDDSQLPKDRFSAERLKGVDSTLKIQPAKLEDSAVYLCASDSLSSYNEQFFGPGTRLTVL.

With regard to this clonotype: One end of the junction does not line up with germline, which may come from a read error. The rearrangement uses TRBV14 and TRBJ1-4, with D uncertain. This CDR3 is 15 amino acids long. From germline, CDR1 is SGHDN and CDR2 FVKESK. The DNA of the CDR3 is TGTGCCAGCGGCCCCCGATCGGACCCAGGTGAAAAACTGATTTTT. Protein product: CASGPRSDPGEKLIF.

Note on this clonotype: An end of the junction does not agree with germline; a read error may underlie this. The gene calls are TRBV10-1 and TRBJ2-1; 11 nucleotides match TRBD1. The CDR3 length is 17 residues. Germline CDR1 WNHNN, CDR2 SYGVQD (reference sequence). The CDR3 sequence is CASGEIIPGQGEYEQFF. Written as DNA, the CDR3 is TGCGCCAGCGGTGAGATCATACCGGGACAGGGGGAATATGAGCAGTTCTTC.

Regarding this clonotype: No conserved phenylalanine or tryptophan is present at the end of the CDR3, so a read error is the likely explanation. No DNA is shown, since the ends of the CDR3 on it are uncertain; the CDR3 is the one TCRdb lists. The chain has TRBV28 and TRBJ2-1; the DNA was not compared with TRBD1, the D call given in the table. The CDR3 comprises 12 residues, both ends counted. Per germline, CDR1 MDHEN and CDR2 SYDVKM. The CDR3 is CANSTGVRTPFL.